The subject of this entry is one TCR beta chain. Antigen: not known. This entry is derived from a study of post-analysis software for immune sequencing data. In the study overall: Recorded subtypes: relapsing-remitting, secondary progressive, progressive-relapsing; some patients unannotated.

Findings of the study overall: Under the F measure, samples that were prepared in one batch clustered strongly together. Controls showed lower frequencies than patients for 4 or 5 TRBV segments, and TRBV5-6, TRBV5-1 and TRBV20-1 were among these. Comparison with controls showed significantly lower normalized Chao1 diversity in multiple sclerosis patients.

Germline-derived CDR1 and CDR2 are SQVTM and ANQGSEA. Trimming removed 0 bases from V and 1 base from J, with 6 bases in between. The CDR3 length is 13 residues. Presence of unique molecular identifiers characterized the TCR beta cDNA libraries. Once about 0.95 to 10 million T cells were used, roughly 0.5 million cDNA molecules resulted. TCRdb passed the PCR reads through MiXCR, listing each CDR3 protein once. The sample has 150,000 to 200,000 distinct CDR3 sequences, about 32% seen once. Sequences were obtained from blood. The chain combines TRBV29-1 with TRBJ1-1; D is uncertain. This sequence was found in a girl aged 5 to 17 with multiple sclerosis. DNA of the CDR3: TGCAGCGTTGAAGATCCGCGGAACACTGAAGCTTTCTTT. It is translated as CSVEDPRNTEAFF. The full variable domain, with the rest looked up from reference TRBV29-1 and TRBJ1-1, is SAVISQKPSRDICQRGTSLTIQCQVDSQVTMMFWYRQQPGQSLTLIATANQGSEATYESGFVIDKFPISRPNLTFSTLTVSNMSPEDSSIYLCSVEDPRNTEAFFGQGTRLTVV.